This T cell receptor beta chain is from a study of cytomegalovirus exposure and HLA in healthy donors. Study-wide findings and caveats: Under in vitro conditions, a few CMV-associated chains were confirmed as specific for CMV antigens.

Vbeta (60) and Jbeta (13) primers were used in the PCR. Clones were read by immunoSEQ multiplex PCR, and TCRdb kept only the in-frame ones, dropping some. The sample carries under 150,000 clones, roughly 80% recorded once. A word on this clone: Its antigen is unknown.

The CDR3 sequence is 15 residues long. Trimming pared 7 bases from V and 0 bases from J, leaving 15 bases between. Germline CDR1 LNHDA, CDR2 SQIVND (reference sequence). The sequence came from a man aged 25-45 years in good health and CMV-seronegative. Sample: PBMCs. J is TRBJ1-1 and V is TRBV19; D gene uncertain. The CDR3 reads CASKAPPRMNTEAFF. The CDR3 coding sequence is TGTGCCAGTAAAGCCCCCCCTAGGATGAACACTGAAGCTTTCTTT.